This TCR beta chain was sequenced during a study of blood T cell repertoires in COVID-19. Study-wide background: Sites in the United States, Italy and Spain provided acute and convalescent COVID-19 samples. From T cells, B-cell-depleted T cells, or PBMCs came the material, which was cDNA or gDNA.

In the original analysis: Nucleated cell counts were estimated from reference gene primer amplification. Assay: immunoSEQ multiplex PCR; the TCRdb copy retains only in-frame clones and omits some. That table gives V, J and clone size, and the DNA gave D and trimming. The sample includes about 60,000 clones, approximately 92% of them seen just once. The germline gives CDR1 SGHRS, CDR2 YFSETQ. Germline trimming cut 2 bases from V and 4 bases from J; bases unmatched to any gene: 3. CDR3 length equals 15 residues. The chain has TRBV5-1 and TRBJ1-6; 7 bases are a match to TRBD1. The sample was peripheral blood. The clonotype comes from a human donor with active COVID-19. The donor label of this sample is uncertain. Here the CDR3 DNA reads TGCGCCAGCAGCTTAGAGACAGGGTATAATTCACCCCTCCACTTT. Its translation: CASSLETGYNSPLHF.